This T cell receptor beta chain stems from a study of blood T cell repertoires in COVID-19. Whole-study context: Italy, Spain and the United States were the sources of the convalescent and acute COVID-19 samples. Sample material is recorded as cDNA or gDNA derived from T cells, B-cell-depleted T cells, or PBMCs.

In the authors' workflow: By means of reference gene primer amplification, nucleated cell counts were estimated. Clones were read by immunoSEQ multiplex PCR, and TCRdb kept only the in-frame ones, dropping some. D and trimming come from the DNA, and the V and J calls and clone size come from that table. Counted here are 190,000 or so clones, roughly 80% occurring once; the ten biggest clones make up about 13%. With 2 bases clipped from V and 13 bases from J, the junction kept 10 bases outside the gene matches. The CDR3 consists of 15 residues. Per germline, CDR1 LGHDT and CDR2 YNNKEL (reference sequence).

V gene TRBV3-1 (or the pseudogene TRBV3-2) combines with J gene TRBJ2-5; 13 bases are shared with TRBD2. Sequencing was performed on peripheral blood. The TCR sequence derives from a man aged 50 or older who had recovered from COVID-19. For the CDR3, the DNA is TGTGCCAGCAGCCAAACCCGGACTAGCGGGAGCGGGCCGTACTTC. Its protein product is CASSQTRTSGSGPYF.